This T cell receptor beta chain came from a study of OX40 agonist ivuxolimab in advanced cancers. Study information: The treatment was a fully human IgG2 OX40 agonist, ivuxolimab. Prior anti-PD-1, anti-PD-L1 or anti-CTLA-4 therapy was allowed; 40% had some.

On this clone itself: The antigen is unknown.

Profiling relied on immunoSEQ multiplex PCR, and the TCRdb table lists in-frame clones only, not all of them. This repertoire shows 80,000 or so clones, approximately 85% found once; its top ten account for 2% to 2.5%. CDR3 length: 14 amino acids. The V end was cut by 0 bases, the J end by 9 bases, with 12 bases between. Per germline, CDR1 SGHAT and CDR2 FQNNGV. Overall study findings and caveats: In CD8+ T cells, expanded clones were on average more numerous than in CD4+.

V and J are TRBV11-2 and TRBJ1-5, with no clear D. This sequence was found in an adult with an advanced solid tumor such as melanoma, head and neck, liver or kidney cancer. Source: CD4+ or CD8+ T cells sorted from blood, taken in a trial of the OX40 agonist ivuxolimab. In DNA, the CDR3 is TGTGCCAGCAGCTTAGATTCCCGTGTTCGGCCCCAGCATTTT. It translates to CASSLDSRVRPQHF.